This T cell receptor beta chain was observed in a study of OX40 agonist ivuxolimab in advanced cancers. Study-level information: Patients achieving partial responses numbered three: one hepatocellular carcinoma case and two cutaneous melanoma cases.

The CDR3 has 16 residues. Germline assignment: CDR1 SGDLS and CDR2 YYNGEE. Trimming pared 3 bases from V and 3 bases from J, leaving 15 bases between. Profiling relied on immunoSEQ multiplex PCR, and the TCRdb table lists in-frame clones only, not all of them. Seen here are tens of thousands of clones, 91% observed once, and the top ten hold around 1.7%. The sequence was obtained from an adult with an advanced solid tumor such as melanoma, head and neck, liver or kidney cancer. The sample here was CD4+ or CD8+ T cells sorted from blood, taken in a trial of the OX40 agonist ivuxolimab. The chain uses TRBV9 and TRBJ1-4, with a possible D match to TRBD1 (5 bases). CDR3 in amino acids: CASSGEWGEPNEKLFF. CDR3 nucleotides: TGTGCCAGCAGCGGAGAATGGGGGGAACCTAATGAAAAACTGTTTTTT.